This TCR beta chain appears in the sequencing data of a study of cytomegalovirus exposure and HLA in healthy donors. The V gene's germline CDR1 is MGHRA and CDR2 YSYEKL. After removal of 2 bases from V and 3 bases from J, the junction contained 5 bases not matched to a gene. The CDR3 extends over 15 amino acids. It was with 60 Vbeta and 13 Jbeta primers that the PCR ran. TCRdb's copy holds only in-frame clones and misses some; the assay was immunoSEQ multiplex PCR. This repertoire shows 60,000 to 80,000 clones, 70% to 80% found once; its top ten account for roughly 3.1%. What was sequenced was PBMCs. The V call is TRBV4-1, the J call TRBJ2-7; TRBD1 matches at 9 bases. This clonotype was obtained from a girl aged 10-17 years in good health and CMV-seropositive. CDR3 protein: CASSQRQGDYYEQYF. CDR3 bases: TGCGCCAGCAGCCAACGACAGGGGGACTACTACGAGCAGTACTTC.